This TCR beta chain was recovered during a study of blood T cell repertoires in COVID-19. CDR3 size: 13 residues. J gave up 11 bases and V 7 bases, and 11 bases lay outside the gene matches. Germline loops: CDR1 MNHEY, CDR2 SVGAGI. The table came from immunoSEQ multiplex PCR; TCRdb's copy has only in-frame clones and leaves some out. The sample yields 200,000 to 300,000 clones, over 85% seen once. The rearrangement uses TRBV6-5 and TRBJ1-1; 9 bases map to TRBD1. This sequence was found in a woman in her 30s with acute COVID-19. The sequenced sample was PBMCs or T cells enriched from blood (not recorded which). In DNA form, the CDR3 reads TGTGCCAGCACCCCCGGGACAGGGAGGAAGGCTTTCTTT. As protein: CASTPGTGRKAFF.